The following is a T cell receptor beta chain sequence with its context. There are many counts of this clonotype. This receptor's antigen is unknown. Within one base of it there is no much larger clone, and no base qualities were kept. Ophthalmopathy patients had moderately to severely active disease, Clinical Activity Score of at least 3, NOSPECS grade of at least 4, and disease duration under 3 months. Anyone with other autoimmune diseases, uncontrolled infections, pregnancy or lactation was excluded from the study. Clinical symptoms, serum thyroxine, TRAb, thyroid ultrasound and orbital computed tomography formed the basis of the diagnosis. Using Ficoll-Paque density gradient centrifugation, PBMCs were isolated from about 9.2 ml of fresh peripheral blood. Total RNA was extracted using Trizol reagent, and RNA quality was checked on an Agilent 2100 Bioanalyzer. For repertoire sequencing, TCR beta CDR3 regions were amplified from RNA transcripts. HTBI primers and the Qiagen OneStep RT-PCR kit were used in a first-round RT-PCR, which was followed by a second-round multiplex PCR, size selection and purification. Libraries were sequenced on an Illumina HiSeq2000 using paired-end 100 bp reads. The authors' pipeline ran thus. SOAPnuke was used to process the reads, removing any read that contained adapters or uncalled bases, had a mean Phred below 15, or lacked an exact match to the constant primer or identifier. COPE v1.2.5 was used to merge high-quality paired reads. Each unique nucleotide sequence was treated as a clonotype, and MiTCR v1.1 was used to align the clonotypes to the IMGT TRB V, D and J references. The analysis was limited to V-J combinations with a frequency above 0.0001, which together covered 98% to 99.2% of repertoires. A TCR clonal expansion and chaos score per V-J combination was defined as the ratio of F50 clonal expansion to chaos observed in the TCRdist matrix. Welch's t-statistics and random forest were used to reduce features to about 14 V-J combinations, which were fed into a naive Bayes classifier. The Morisita-Horn index was used to measure how similar the thyroid and blood repertoires were. The public reads were quality trimmed at Q25 with fastp and then assembled into clones with MiXCR by TCRdb, keeping productive beta chains. Identical CDR3 proteins give one entry, which carries the most common genes and DNA. TCRdb, not the original authors, processed these V and J calls. The sample records 650,000 to 900,000 distinct CDR3 sequences, 35% to 50% of which are singletons. Approximately 46% of the sample is held by the ten biggest clonotypes.

From its cysteine to its phenylalanine, the CDR3 spans 14 amino acids. This entry keeps only the CDR3 DNA: 42 bases, framed from base 1. Cut back by 0 bases and 10 bases, the V and J ends lie 16 bases apart. The germline V gene encodes CDR1 SGDLS and CDR2 YYNGEE. The data were taken from a study of Graves' ophthalmopathy and Graves' hyperthyroidism (dated by TCRdb to the late 2010s). At the level of the whole study: Peripheral blood samples were taken at the time of initial diagnosis, before any treatment was given. TCR beta repertoire signatures were used to distinguish Graves' ophthalmopathy from Graves' hyperthyroidism and to predict progression to ophthalmopathy. In total, 135 blood samples were TCR-sequenced: 43 ophthalmopathy, 75 hyperthyroidism and some 17 hyperthyroidism-to-ophthalmopathy patients. To explore V-J signatures distinguishing ophthalmopathy from hyperthyroidism, a discovery set of 100 or so patients (roughly 45 ophthalmopathy, 55 to 60 stable hyperthyroidism) was enrolled. The independent validation cohort included 18 to 20 hyperthyroidism patients plus 17 patients who later progressed from hyperthyroidism to ophthalmopathy. In more than five hyperthyroidism patients, T-cell repertoires of thyroid tissue and blood were compared. Once sampling was done, hyperthyroidism patients were given methimazole at a starting dose of 30 mg daily, while ophthalmopathy patients were given high-dose intravenous methylprednisolone.

What the study reported, not specific to this receptor: In validation, the model predicted ophthalmopathy progression with 70.59% sensitivity and 72.22% specificity; some twelve predicted patients were CT-confirmed with GO in a median of around 6 months. Most expanded thyroid clonotypes with frequency above 0.001 were also detected in blood, suggesting blood repertoires may reflect the thyroid immune response. No statistical method was used to set the sample size in advance, and the investigators knew which group each participant was assigned to. The 13-signature model separated ophthalmopathy from stable hyperthyroidism with around 90% sensitivity and 81.08% specificity in cross-validation, and 80%/75% in the test set.

The chain couples TRBV9 to TRBJ1-1; D gene: possibly TRBD1, on 5 matching bases. This receptor was identified in an adult man with Graves' ophthalmopathy. The material sequenced was peripheral blood. The DNA sequence is TGTGCCAGCAGCGTAGAAAGTGGAGGGGCCAGAGCTTTCTTT. Translation gives CASSVESGGARAFF.